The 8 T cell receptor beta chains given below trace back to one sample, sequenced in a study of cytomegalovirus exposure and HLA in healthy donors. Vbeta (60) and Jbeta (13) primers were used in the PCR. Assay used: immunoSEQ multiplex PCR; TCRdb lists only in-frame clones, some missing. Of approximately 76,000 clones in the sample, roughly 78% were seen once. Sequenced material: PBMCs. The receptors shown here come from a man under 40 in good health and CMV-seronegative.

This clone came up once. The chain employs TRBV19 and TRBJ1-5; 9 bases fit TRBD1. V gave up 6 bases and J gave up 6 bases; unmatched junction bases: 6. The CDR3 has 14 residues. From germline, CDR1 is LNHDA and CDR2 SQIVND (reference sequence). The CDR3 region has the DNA TGTGCCAGTAGGGGGACAGGGACTACTCAGCCCCAGCATTTT. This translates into CASRGTGTTQPQHF.

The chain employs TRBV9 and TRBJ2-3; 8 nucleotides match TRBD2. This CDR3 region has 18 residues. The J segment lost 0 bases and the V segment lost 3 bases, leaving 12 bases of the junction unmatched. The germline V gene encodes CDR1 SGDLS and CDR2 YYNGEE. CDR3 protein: CASSAPRAGGTSTDTQYF. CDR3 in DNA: TGTGCCAGCAGCGCCCCTCGGGCGGGAGGTACTAGCACAGATACGCAGTATTTT.

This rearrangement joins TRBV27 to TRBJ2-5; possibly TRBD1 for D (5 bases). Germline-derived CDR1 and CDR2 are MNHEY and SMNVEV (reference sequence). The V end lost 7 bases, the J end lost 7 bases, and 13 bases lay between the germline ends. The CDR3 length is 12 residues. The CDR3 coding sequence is TGTGCCAGCACGACAGAATCAGGGACCCAGTACTTC. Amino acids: CASTTESGTQYF.

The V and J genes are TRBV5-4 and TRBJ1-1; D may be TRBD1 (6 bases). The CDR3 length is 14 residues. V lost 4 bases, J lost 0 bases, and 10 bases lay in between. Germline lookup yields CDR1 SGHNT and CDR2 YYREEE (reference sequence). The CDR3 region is CASSKDSMNTEAFF. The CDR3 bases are TGTGCCAGCAGCAAGGACAGCATGAACACTGAAGCTTTCTTT.

Here the CDR3 DNA reads TGTGCCAGCAGCGGCCGACGGGAGGGGACGGCTTTCTTT. As protein: CASSGRREGTAFF. J is TRBJ1-1 and V is TRBV9; D perhaps matches TRBD1 (5 bases). This CDR3 spans 13 amino acids. Trimming removed 3 bases from V and 11 bases from J, with 17 bases in between. Germline V gives CDR1 SGDLS, CDR2 YYNGEE.

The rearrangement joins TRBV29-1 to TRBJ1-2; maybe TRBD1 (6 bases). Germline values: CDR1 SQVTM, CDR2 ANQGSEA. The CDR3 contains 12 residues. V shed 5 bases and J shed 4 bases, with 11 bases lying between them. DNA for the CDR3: TGCAGCGTTTCCAACAGGGTCTATGGCTACACCTTC. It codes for CSVSNRVYGYTF.

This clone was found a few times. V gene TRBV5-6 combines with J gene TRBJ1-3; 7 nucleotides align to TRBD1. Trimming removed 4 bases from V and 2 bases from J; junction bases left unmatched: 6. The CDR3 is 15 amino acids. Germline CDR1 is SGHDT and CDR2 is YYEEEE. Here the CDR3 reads CASSRTGVAGNTIYF. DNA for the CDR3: TGTGCCAGCAGCCGCACAGGGGTTGCTGGAAACACCATATATTTT. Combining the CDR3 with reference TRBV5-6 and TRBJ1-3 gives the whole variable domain DAGVTQSPTHLIKTRGQQVTLRCSPKSGHDTVSWYQQALGQGPQFIFQYYEEEERQRGNFPDRFSGHQFPNYSSELNVNALLLGDSALYLCASSRTGVAGNTIYFGEGSWLTVV.

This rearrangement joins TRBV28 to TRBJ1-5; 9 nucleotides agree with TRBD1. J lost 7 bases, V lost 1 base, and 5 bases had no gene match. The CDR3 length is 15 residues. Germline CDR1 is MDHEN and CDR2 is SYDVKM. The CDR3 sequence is CASSLSGQGKQPQHF. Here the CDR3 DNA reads TGTGCCAGCAGTTTATCGGGACAGGGAAAGCAGCCCCAGCATTTT. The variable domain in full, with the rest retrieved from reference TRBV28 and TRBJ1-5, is DVKVTQSSRYLVKRTGEKVFLECVQDMDHENMFWYRQDPGLGLRLIYFSYDVKMKEKGDIPEGYSVSREKKERFSLILESASTNQTSMYLCASSLSGQGKQPQHFGDGTRLSIL.